The clone carrying this T cell receptor (beta chain) has just a few counts. This record comes from a study of blood T cell repertoires in COVID-19. Looking at the study overall: The United States, Italy and Spain supplied acute and convalescent COVID-19 samples.

Measured with immunoSEQ multiplex PCR; TCRdb has only the in-frame clones, and not every one. The data hold about 210,000 clones, with around 84% observed a single time. V was shortened by 3 bases and J by 4 bases, with 12 bases between the two germline ends. CDR3 length equals 15 residues. Germline V gene data show CDR1 as KGHSH and CDR2 as LQKENI. The chain has TRBV18 and TRBJ1-4, with no clear D. The sequencing input was peripheral blood. This TCR was sampled from a man aged 45-65 years with active or convalescent COVID-19. In DNA form, the CDR3 reads TGTGCCAGCTCACCGGCGGAGATTGTTAATGAAAAACTGTTTTTT. This translates into CASSPAEIVNEKLFF.